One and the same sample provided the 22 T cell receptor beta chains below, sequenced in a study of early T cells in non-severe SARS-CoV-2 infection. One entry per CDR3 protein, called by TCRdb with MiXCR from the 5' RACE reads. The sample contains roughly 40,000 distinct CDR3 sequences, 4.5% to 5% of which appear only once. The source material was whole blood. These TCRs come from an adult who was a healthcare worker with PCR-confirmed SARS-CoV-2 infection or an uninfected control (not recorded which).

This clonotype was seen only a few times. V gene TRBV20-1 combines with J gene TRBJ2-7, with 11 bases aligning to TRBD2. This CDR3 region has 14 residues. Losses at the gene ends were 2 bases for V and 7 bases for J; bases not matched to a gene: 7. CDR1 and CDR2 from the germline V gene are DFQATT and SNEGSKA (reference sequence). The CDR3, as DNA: TGCAGTGCTAGAAGTCTAGCGGGGGGCCGGGAGCAGTACTTC. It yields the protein CSARSLAGGREQYF.

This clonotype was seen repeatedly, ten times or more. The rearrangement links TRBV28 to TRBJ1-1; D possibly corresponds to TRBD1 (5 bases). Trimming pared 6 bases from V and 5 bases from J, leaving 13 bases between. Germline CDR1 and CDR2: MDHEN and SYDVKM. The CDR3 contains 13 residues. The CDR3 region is CASRQGLSTEAFF. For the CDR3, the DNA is TGTGCCAGCAGGCAGGGATTGAGTACTGAAGCTTTCTTT.

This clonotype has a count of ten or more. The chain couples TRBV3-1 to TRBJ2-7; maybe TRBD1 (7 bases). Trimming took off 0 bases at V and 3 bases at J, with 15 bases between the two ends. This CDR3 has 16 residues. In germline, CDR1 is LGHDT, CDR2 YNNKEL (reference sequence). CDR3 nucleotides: TGTGCCAGCAGCCAAGATCCCCCAGGGGGGAACTACGAGCAGTACTTC. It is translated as CASSQDPPGGNYEQYF.

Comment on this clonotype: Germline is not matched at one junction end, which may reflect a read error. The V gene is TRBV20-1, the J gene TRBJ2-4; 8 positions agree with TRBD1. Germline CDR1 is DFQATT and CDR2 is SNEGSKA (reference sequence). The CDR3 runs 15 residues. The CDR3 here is CSVRRASGGGDIQYF. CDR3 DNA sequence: TGCAGTGTTAGAAGGGCCTCAGGGGGCGGTGACATTCAGTACTTC.

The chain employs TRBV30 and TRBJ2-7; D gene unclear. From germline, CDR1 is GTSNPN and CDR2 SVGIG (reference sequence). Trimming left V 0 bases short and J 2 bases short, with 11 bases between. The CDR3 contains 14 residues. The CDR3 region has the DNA TGTGCCTGGAGTGTCCGCGGCATTACCTACGAGCAGTACTTC. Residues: CAWSVRGITYEQYF.

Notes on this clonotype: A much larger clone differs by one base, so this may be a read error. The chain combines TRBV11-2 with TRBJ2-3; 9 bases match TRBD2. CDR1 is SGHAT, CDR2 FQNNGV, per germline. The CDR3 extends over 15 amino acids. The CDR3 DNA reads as TGTGCCAGCAGCTTAAGCGGGGGGTCCACAGATTCGCAGTATTTT. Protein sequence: CASSLSGGSTDSQYF.

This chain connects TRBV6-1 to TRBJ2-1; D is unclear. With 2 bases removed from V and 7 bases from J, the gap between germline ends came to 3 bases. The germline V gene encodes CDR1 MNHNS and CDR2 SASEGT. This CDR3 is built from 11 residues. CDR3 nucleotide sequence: TGTGCCAGCAGTGAATGGAATGAGCAGTTCTTC. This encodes CASSEWNEQFF.

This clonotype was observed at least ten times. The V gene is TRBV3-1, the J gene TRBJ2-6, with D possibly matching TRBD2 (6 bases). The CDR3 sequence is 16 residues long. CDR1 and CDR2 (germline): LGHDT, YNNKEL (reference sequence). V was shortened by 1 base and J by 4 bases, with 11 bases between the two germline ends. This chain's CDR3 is CASSQGDSSGANVLTF. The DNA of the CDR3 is TGTGCCAGCAGCCAAGGGGACTCCTCCGGGGCCAACGTCCTGACTTTC.

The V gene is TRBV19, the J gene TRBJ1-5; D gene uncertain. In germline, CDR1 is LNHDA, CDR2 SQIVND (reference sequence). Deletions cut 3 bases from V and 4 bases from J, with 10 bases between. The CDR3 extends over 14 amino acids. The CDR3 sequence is CASSIQPSNQPQHF. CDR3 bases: TGTGCCAGTAGTATCCAGCCCTCTAATCAGCCCCAGCATTTT. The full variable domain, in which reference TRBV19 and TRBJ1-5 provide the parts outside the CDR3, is DGGITQSPKYLFRKEGQNVTLSCEQNLNHDAMYWYRQDPGQGLRLIYYSQIVNDFQKGDIAEGYSVSREKKESFPLTVTSAQKNPTAFYLCASSIQPSNQPQHFGDGTRLSIL.

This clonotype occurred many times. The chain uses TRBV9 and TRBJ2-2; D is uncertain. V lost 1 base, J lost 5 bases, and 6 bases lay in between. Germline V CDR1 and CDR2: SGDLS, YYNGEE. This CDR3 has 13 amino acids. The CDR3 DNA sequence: TGTGCCAGCAGCGTAACCGATACCGGGGAGCTGTTTTTT. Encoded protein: CASSVTDTGELFF.

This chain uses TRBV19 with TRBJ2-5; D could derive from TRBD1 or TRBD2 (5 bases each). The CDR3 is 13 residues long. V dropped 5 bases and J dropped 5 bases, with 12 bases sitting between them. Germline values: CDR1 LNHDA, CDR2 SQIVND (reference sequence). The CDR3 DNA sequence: TGTGCCAGTAGTCCGAGGGGCGGCGAGACCCAGTACTTC. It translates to CASSPRGGETQYF.

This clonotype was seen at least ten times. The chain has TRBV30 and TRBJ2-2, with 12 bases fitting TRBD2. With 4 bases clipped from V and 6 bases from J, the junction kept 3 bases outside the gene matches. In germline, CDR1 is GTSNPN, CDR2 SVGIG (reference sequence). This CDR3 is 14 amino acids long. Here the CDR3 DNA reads TGTGCCTGGACTAGCGGGGGGGACGCCGGGGAGCTGTTTTTT. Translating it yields CAWTSGGDAGELFF.

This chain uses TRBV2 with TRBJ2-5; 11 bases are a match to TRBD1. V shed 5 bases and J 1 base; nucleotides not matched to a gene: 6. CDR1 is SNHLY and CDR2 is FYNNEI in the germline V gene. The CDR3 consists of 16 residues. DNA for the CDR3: TGTGCCAGCAGTTCCGGGACAGGGGGTGTCCAAGAGACCCAGTACTTC. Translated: CASSSGTGGVQETQYF.

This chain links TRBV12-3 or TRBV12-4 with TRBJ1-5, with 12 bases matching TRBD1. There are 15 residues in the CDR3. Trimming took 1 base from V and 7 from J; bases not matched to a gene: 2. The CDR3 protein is CASSLGGQGAQPQHF. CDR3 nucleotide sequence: TGTGCCAGCAGTTTAGGGGGACAGGGGGCACAGCCCCAGCATTTT.

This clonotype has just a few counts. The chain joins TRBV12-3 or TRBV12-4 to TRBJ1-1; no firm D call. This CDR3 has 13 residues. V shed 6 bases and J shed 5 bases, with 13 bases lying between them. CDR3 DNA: TGTGCCAGCAGCCCCTTTGGTTGGACTGAAGCTTTCTTT. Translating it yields CASSPFGWTEAFF.

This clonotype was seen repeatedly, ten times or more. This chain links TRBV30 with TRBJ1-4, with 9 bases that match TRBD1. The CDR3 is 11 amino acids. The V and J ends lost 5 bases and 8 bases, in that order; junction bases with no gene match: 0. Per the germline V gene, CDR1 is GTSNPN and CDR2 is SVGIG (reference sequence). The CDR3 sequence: CAWDRGEKLFF. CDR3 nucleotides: TGTGCCTGGGACAGGGGGGAAAAACTGTTTTTT. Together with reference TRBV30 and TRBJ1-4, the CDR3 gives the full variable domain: SQTIHQWPATLVQPVGSPLSLECTVEGTSNPNLYWYRQAAGRGLQLLFYSVGIGQISSEVPQNLSASRPQDRQFILSSKKLLLSDSGFYLCAWDRGEKLFFGSGTQLSVL.

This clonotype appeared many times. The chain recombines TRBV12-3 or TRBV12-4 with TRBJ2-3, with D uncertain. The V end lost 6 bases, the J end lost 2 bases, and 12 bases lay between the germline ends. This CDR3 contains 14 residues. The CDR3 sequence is CASRMSFPTDTQYF. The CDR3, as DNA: TGTGCCAGCAGGATGAGTTTCCCCACAGATACGCAGTATTTT.

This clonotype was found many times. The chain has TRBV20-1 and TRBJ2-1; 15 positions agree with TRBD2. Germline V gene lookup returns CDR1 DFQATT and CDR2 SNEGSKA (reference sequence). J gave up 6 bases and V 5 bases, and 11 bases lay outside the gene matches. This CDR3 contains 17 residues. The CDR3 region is CSAGGGLAGGPINEQFF. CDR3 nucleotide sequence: TGCAGTGCTGGGGGAGGACTAGCGGGAGGGCCGATCAATGAGCAGTTCTTC.

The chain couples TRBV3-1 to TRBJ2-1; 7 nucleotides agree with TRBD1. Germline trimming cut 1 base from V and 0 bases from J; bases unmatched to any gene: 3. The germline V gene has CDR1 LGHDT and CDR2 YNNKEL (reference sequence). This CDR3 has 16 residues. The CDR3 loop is CASSQGGQYSYNEQFF. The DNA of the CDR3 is TGTGCCAGCAGCCAAGGGGGACAGTACTCCTACAATGAGCAGTTCTTC.

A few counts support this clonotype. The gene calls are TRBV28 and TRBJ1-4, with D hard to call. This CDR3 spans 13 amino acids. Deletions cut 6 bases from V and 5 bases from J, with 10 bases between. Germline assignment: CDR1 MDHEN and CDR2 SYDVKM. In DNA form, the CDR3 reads TGTGCCAGCAGCACCGCACCAAATGAAAAACTGTTTTTT. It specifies CASSTAPNEKLFF.

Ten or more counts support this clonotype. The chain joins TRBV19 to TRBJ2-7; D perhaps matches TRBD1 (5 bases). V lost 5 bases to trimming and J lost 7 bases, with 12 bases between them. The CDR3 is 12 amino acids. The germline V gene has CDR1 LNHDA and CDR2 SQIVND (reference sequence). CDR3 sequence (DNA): TGTGCCAGTAGTTCCCCTTCAGGGGAGCAGTACTTC. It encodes CASSSPSGEQYF.

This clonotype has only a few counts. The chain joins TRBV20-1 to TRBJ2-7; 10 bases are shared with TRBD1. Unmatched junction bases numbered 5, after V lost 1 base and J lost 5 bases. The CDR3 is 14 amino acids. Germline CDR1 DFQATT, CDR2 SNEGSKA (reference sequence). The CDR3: CSARVGTGVDEQYF. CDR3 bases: TGCAGTGCTAGAGTCGGGACAGGGGTGGACGAGCAGTACTTC.